This TCR beta chain derives from a study of T cell repertoires in cytomegalovirus infection. Overall study findings and caveats: CMV-specific TCR beta clonotypes restricted by HLA-C dominated the ex vivo response. Individuals carrying CMV plus the relevant HLA were identified by cumulative frequency of public TCR beta families.

There are 14 residues in the CDR3. With 2 bases removed from V and 3 bases from J, the gap between germline ends came to 9 bases. TCRdb ran MiXCR on the reads and lists one entry per CDR3 protein. The repertoire holds 84,000 or so distinct CDR3 sequences, around 49% seen once, with 85% to 95% in the top ten. About this clonotype itself: Its cognate antigen is unknown.

Material: CD8+ T cells from cultured PBMCs, obtained from culture after CMV antigen stimulation. The V and J genes are TRBV12-3 or TRBV12-4 and TRBJ2-3; no firm D call. This TCR was sampled from a human donor in good health (CMV status not recorded). Some clones in this sample may be carry-over from other donors' samples. The CDR3 protein is CASSLQSRTDTQYF. The CDR3 nucleotides read TGTGCCAGCAGTTTACAGAGCAGAACAGATACGCAGTATTTT.